This T cell receptor beta chain was identified during a study of cytomegalovirus exposure and HLA in healthy donors. The CDR3 is 16 residues long. With 5 bases removed from V and 4 bases from J, the gap between germline ends came to 15 bases. Germline V gene sequence: CDR1 SGHVS, CDR2 FNYEAQ. On this clone itself: Its specificity is unknown.

PCR primers comprised 60 Vbeta and 13 Jbeta primers. The table came from immunoSEQ multiplex PCR; TCRdb's copy has only in-frame clones and leaves some out. This sample carries 150,000 to 200,000 clones, roughly four fifths of them seen once, and the ten largest clones take approximately 1.8%. The study, taken as a whole, reports: It emerged from a later analysis that several of the most significant clusters appeared to be linked to common viral pathogens. There were some public TCRs occurring in many donors, but most TCR sequences were rare. When a later analysis compared HLA-associated TCR beta chains with equally common others, the HLA-associated chains turned out to be more clonally expanded and to have lower generation probabilities.

The chain is built from TRBV7-6 and TRBJ1-6; D might be TRBD1 (5 bases). Sample: PBMCs. The receptor's source is a man aged 18 to 29 in good health and CMV-seronegative. CDR3 coding DNA: TGTGCCAGCAGCACTCGACAGCCCGATTATAATTCACCCCTCCACTTT. Residues: CASSTRQPDYNSPLHF.